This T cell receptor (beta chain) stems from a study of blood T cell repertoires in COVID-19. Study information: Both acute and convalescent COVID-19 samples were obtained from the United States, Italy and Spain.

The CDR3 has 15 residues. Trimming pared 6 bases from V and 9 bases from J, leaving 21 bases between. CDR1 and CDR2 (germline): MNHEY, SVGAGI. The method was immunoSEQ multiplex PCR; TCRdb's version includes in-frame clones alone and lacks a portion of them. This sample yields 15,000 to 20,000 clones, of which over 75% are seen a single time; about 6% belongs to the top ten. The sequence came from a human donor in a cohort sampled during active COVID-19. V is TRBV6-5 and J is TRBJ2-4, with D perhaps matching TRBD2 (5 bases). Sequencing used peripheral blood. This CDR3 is CASSDRGLDISIQYF. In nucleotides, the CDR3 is TGTGCCAGCAGCGACCGGGGTTTGGATATAAGCATTCAGTACTTC.